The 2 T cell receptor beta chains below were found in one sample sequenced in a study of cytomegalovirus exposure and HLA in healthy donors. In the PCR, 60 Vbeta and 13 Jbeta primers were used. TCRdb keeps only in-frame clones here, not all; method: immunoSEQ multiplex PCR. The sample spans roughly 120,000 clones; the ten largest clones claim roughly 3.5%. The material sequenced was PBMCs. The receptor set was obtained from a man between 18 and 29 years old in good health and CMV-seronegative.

For the CDR3, the DNA is TGTGCCAGCAGTCGCCCGACAGGGATGTACACTGAAGCTTTCTTT. Its protein is CASSRPTGMYTEAFF. The chain recombines TRBV27 with TRBJ1-1; 7 nucleotides match TRBD1. The V gene end was trimmed by 5 bases and the J gene end by 3 bases; junction bases not matched to a gene: 9. CDR3 length: 15 amino acids. CDR1 MNHEY and CDR2 SMNVEV come from the germline V gene (reference sequence).

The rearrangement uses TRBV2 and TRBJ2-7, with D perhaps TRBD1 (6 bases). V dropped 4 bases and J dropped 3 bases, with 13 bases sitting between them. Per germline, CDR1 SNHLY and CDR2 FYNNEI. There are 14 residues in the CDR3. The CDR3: CASSAGEGNYEQYF. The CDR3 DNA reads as TGTGCCAGCAGTGCAGGGGAAGGGAACTACGAGCAGTACTTC.